This TCR beta chain was captured in a study of T cells in localized non-small cell lung cancer. Method: immunoSEQ multiplex PCR; TCRdb's copy keeps in-frame clones and lacks some. The table includes about 53,000 clones, over 70% detected once. Trimming shortened V by 5 bases and J by 8 bases, and 15 bases separated the two germline ends. Germline CDR1 reads SGHTA; CDR2 reads FQGTGA. This CDR3 spans 13 amino acids. The clonotype originates from a man between 35 and 75 years old with stage III lung adenocarcinoma. J is TRBJ1-2 and V is TRBV7-3; tentatively, D is TRBD1 (6 bases). The sequencing here drew on peripheral blood mononuclear cells, taken before any cancer treatment. CDR3 nucleotides: TGTGCCAGCAGCGATGGACAGTCCTACGGCTACACCTTC. This sequence encodes CASSDGQSYGYTF.